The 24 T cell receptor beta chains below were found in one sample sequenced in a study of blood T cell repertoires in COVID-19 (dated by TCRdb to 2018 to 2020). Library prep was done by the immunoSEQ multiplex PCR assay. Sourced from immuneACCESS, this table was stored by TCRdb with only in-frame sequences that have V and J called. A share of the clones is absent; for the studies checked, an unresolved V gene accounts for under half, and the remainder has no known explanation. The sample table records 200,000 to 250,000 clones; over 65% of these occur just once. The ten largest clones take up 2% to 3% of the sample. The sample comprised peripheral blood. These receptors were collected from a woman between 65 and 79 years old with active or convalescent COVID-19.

DNA of the CDR3: TGTGCCAGCAGCCCACCGCAGGTCAATGAGCAGTTCTTC. It encodes CASSPPQVNEQFF. The chain has TRBV12-3 or TRBV12-4 and TRBJ2-1; no clear D. The CDR3 covers 13 residues. V dropped 6 bases and J dropped 6 bases, with 12 bases sitting between them.

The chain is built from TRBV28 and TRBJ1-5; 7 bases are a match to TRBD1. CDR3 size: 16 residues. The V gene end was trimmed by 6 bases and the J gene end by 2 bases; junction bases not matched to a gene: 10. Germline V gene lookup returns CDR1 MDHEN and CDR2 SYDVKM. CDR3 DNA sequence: TGTGCCAGCAGCCCTCAACAGGGGATGGGCAATCAGCCCCAGCATTTT. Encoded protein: CASSPQQGMGNQPQHF.

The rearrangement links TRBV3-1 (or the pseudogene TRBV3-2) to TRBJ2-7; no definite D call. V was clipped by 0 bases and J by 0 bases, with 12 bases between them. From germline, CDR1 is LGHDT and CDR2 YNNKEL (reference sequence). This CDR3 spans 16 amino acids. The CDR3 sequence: CASSQDTTSSSYEQYF. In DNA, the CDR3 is TGTGCCAGCAGCCAAGATACTACCTCAAGCTCCTACGAGCAGTACTTC.

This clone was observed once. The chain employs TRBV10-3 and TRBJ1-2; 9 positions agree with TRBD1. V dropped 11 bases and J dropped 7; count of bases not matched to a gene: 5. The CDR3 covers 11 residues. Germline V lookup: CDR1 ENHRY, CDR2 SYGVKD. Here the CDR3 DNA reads TGTGCCTCAACAGGGGGCTCTGGCTACACCTTC. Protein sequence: CASTGGSGYTF.

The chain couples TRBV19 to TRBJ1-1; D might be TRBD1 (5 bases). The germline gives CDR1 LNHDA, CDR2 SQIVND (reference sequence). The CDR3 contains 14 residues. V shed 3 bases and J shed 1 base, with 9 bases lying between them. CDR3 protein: CASSMQGGNTEAFF. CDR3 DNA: TGTGCCAGTAGTATGCAGGGCGGGAACACTGAAGCTTTCTTT.

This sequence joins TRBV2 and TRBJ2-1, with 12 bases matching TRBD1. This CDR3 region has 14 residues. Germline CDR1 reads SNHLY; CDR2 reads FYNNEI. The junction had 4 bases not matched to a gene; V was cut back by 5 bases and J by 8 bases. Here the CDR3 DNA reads TGTGCCAGCAGTAGGGGACAGGGGGCGGATGAGCAGTTCTTC. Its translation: CASSRGQGADEQFF.

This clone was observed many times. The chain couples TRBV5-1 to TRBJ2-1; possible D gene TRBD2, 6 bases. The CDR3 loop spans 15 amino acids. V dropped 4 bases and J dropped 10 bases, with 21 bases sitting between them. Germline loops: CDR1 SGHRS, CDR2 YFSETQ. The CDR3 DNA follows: TGCGCCAGCAGCCCTACCGGGTTCCTCGCGGGAGAGCAGTTCTTC. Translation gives CASSPTGFLAGEQFF.

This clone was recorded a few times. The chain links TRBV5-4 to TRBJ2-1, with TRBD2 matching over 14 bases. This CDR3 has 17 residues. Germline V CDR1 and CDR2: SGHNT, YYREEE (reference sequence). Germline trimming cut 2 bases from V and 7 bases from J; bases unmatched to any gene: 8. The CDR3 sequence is CASSLKSGTSGRNEQFF. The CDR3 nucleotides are TGTGCCAGCAGCTTAAAGAGCGGGACTAGCGGGAGAAATGAGCAGTTCTTC.

The CDR3 DNA follows: TGTGCCAGCAGGGCGGGACTAGTGTATGAGCAGTTCTTC. Protein product: CASRAGLVYEQFF. This chain joins TRBV12-3 or TRBV12-4 and TRBJ2-1; 8 positions agree with TRBD2. V lost 6 bases and J lost 8; bases outside the gene matches: 6. The CDR3 is 13 amino acids.

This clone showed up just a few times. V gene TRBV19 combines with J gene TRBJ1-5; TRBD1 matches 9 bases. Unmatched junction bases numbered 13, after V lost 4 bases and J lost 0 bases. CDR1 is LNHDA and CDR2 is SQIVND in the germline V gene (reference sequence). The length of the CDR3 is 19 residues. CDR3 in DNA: TGTGCCAGTAGTACTACCGGGACAGGGATTCTAGATAGCAATCAGCCCCAGCATTTT. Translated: CASSTTGTGILDSNQPQHF.

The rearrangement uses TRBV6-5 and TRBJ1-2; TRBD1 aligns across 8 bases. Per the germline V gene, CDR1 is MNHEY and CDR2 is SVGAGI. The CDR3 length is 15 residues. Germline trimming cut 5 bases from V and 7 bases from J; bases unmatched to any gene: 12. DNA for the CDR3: TGTGCCAGCAGTACCCCCGGACAGGGACGTGCTGGCTACACCTTC. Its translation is CASSTPGQGRAGYTF.

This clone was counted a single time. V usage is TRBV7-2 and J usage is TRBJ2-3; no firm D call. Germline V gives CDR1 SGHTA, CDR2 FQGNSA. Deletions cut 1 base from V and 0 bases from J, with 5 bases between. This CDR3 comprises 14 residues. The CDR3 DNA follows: TGTGCCAGCAGCTTAGTCACTAGCACAGATACGCAGTATTTT. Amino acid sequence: CASSLVTSTDTQYF.

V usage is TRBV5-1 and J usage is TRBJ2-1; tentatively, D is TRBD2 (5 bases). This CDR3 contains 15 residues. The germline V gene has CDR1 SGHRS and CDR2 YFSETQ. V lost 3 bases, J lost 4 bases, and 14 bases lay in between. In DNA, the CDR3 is TGCGCCAGCAGCTCTGGACTCCATCTTTACAATGAGCAGTTCTTC. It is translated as CASSSGLHLYNEQFF.

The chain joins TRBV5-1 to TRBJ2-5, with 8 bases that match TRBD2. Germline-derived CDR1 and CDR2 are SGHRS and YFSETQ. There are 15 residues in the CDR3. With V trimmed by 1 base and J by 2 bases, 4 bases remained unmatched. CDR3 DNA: TGCGCCAGCAGCTTGTACGGGGGGGAACAAGAGACCCAGTACTTC. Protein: CASSLYGGEQETQYF.

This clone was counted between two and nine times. CDR3 sequence (DNA): TGCGCCAGCAGCCAAGGCGTCGACAGGGGTAGAGAGACCCAGTACTTC. This encodes CASSQGVDRGRETQYF. V gene TRBV4-3 combines with J gene TRBJ2-5; 8 bases align to TRBD1. CDR1 LGHNA and CDR2 YSLEER come from the germline V gene. This CDR3 contains 16 residues. The ends lost 1 base at V and 4 bases at J; junction bases unmatched: 8.

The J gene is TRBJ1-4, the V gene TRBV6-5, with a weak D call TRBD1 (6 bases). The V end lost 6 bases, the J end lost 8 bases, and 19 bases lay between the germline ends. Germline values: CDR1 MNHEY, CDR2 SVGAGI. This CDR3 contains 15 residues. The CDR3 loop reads CASSSPQGLGEKLFF. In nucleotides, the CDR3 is TGTGCCAGCAGCTCCCCTCAGGGGCTAGGAGAAAAACTGTTTTTT.

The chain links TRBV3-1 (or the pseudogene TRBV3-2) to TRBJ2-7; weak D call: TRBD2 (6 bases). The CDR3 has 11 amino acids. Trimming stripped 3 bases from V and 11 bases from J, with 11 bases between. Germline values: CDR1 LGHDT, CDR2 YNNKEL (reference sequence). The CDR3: CASSQGGGEYF. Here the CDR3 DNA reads TGTGCCAGCAGCCAGGGAGGAGGAGAGTACTTC.

The CDR3 region is CASSVGSGQGTRYGYTF. The CDR3 region has the DNA TGTGCCAGCAGCGTAGGGTCGGGACAGGGGACCCGCTATGGCTACACCTTC. J is TRBJ1-2 and V is TRBV9; TRBD1 aligns across 10 bases. Losses at the gene ends were 0 bases for V and 4 bases for J; bases not matched to a gene: 9. The length of the CDR3 is 17 residues. In germline, CDR1 is SGDLS, CDR2 YYNGEE. Full variable domain (rest looked up from reference TRBV9 and TRBJ1-2): DSGVTQTPKHLITATGQRVTLRCSPRSGDLSVYWYQQSLDQGLQFLIQYYNGEERAKGNILERFSAQQFPDLHSELNLSSLELGDSALYFCASSVGSGQGTRYGYTFGSGTRLTVV.

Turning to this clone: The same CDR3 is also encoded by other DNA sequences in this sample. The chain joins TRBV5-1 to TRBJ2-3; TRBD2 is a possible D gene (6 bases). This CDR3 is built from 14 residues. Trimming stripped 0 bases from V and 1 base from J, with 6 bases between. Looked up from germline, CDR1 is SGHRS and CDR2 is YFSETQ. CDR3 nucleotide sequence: TGCGCCAGCAGCTTGGCGGGAGGCACAGATACGCAGTATTTT. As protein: CASSLAGGTDTQYF.

The CDR3 bases are TGTGCCAGCAGTTCGTCGGAGGGGGCGGGGAAGTACTTC. This sequence encodes CASSSSEGAGKYF. J is TRBJ2-7 and V is TRBV12-3 or TRBV12-4; perhaps TRBD1 as D (7 bases). The CDR3 runs 13 residues. The V gene lost 4 bases and the J gene lost 11 bases, with 18 bases spanning the gap.

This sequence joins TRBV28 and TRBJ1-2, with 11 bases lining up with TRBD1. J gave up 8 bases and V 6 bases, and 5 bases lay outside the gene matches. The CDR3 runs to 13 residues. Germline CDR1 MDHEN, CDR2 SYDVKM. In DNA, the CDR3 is TGTGCCAGCAGGGACAGGGGGCGAGAAGGCTACACCTTC. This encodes CASRDRGREGYTF.

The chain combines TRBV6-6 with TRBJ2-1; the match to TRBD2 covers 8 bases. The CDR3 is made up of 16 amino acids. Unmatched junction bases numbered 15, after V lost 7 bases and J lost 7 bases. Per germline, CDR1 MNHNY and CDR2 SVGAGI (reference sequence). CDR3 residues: CASNRPRAGDQNEQFF. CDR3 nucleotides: TGTGCCAGCAACCGGCCGCGAGCGGGGGATCAGAATGAGCAGTTCTTC.

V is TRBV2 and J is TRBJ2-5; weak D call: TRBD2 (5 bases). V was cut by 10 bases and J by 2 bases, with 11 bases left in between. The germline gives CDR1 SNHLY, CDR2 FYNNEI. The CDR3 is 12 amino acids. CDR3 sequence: CANGKSQETQYF. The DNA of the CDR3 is TGTGCCAACGGGAAATCACAAGAGACCCAGTACTTC.

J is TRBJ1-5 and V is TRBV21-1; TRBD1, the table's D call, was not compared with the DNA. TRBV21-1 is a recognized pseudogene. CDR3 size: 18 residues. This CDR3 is CASSKGRTGGGSNQPQHF. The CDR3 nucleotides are TGTGCCAGCAGCAAAGGTCGGACAGGGGGCGGGAGCAATCAGCCCCAGCATTTT.